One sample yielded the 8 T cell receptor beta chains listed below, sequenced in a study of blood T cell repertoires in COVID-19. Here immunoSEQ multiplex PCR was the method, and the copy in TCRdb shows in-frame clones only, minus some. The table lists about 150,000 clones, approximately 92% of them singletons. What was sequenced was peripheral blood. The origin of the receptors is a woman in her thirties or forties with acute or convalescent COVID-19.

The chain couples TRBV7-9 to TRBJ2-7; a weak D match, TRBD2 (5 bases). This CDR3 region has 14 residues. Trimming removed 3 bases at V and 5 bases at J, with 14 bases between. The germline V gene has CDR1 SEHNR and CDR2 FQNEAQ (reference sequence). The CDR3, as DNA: TGTGCCAGCAGCTTGGGTTTGGGAGTAGACGAGCAGTACTTC. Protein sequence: CASSLGLGVDEQYF.

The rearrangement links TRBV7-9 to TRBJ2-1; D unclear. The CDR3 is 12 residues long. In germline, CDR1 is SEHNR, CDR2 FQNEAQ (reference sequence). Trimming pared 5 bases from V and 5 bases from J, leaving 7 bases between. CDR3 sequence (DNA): TGTGCCAGCAGCCCACAACACAATGAGCAGTTCTTC. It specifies CASSPQHNEQFF.

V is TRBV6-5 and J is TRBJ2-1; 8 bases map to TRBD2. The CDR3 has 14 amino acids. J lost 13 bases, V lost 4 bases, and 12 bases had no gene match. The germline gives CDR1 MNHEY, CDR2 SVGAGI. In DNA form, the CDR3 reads TGTGCCAGCAGTTCTGGCGGGGGGACCTTATCCCAGTTCTTC. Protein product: CASSSGGGTLSQFF.

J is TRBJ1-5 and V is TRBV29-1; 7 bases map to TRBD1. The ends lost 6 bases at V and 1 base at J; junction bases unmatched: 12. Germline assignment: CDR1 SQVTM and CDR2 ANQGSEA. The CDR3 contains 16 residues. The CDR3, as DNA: TGCAGCGTACCGGGACAGACTCCTCAAAGCAATCAGCCCCAGCATTTT. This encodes CSVPGQTPQSNQPQHF.

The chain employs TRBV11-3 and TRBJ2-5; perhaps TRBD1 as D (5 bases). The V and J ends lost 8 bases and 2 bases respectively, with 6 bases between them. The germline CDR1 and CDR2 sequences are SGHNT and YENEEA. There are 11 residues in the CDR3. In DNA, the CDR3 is TGTGCCAGCCGGACACAAGAGACCCAGTACTTC. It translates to CASRTQETQYF.

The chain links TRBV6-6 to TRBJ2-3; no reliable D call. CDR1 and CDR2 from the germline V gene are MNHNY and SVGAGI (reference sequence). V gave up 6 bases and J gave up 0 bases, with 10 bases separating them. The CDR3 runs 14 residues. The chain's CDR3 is CASSPGLSTDTQYF. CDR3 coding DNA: TGTGCCAGCAGCCCAGGCCTTAGCACAGATACGCAGTATTTT.

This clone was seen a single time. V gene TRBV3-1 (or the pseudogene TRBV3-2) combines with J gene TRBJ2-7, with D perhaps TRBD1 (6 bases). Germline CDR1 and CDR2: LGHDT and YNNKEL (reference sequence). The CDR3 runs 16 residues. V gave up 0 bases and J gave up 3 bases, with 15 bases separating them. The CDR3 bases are TGTGCCAGCAGCCAAGATTTGTTTTCAGGGGACTACGAGCAGTACTTC. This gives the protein CASSQDLFSGDYEQYF.

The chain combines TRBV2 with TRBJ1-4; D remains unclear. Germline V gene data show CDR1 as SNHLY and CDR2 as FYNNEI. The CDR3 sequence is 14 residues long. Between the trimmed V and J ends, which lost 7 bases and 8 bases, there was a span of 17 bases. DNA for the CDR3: TGTGCCAGCACCCTGGGCCGATGGATCGAAAAACTGTTTTTT. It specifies CASTLGRWIEKLFF.